These 5 T cell receptor beta chains came from one sample sequenced in a study of blood T cell repertoires in COVID-19. Clones were read by immunoSEQ multiplex PCR, and TCRdb kept only the in-frame ones, dropping some. The sample has 200,000 or so clones, around 89% seen once; the top ten hold 2% to 2.5%. Sequences were obtained from PBMCs or T cells enriched from blood (not recorded which). The receptors derive from a woman in her 40s with acute COVID-19.

This clone is a singleton in its sample. This rearrangement joins TRBV27 to TRBJ1-5, with unresolved D. Trimming removed 5 bases from V and 0 bases from J, with 5 bases in between. CDR1 is MNHEY and CDR2 is SMNVEV in the germline V gene (reference sequence). The CDR3 totals 13 residues. CDR3 protein: CASSTSSNQPQHF. The CDR3 coding sequence is TGTGCCAGCAGTACCAGTAGCAATCAGCCCCAGCATTTT.

This chain links TRBV12-5 with TRBJ2-5; TRBD1 might be the D (6 bases). V was pared by 6 bases and J by 0 bases, with 11 bases between. The germline CDR1 and CDR2 sequences are LGHNT and FRNRAP. The CDR3 extends over 14 amino acids. In nucleotides, the CDR3 is TGTGCTAGTGGCCCCGGACAGAACCAAGAGACCCAGTACTTC. It codes for CASGPGQNQETQYF.

The J gene is TRBJ2-6, the V gene TRBV6-2 or TRBV6-3; perhaps TRBD2 as D (6 bases). CDR1 and CDR2 from the germline V gene are MNHEY and SVGEGT. The V end was cut by 5 bases, the J end by 2 bases, with 19 bases between. This CDR3 is built from 18 residues. In DNA form, the CDR3 reads TGTGCCAGCAGTAACCCCGGGATCGGAGGGCCTGGGGCCAACGTCCTGACTTTC. This sequence encodes CASSNPGIGGPGANVLTF.

This clone was seen more than once but under ten times. The chain couples TRBV10-2 to TRBJ1-6, with TRBD1 matching over 8 bases. The V gene's germline CDR1 is WSHSY and CDR2 SAAADI. The CDR3 has 16 amino acids. The V segment lost 0 bases and the J segment 10 bases; nucleotides outside the gene matches: 8. The CDR3 loop reads CASSESQGANLSPLHF. The CDR3 bases are TGCGCCAGCAGTGAGTCTCAGGGGGCGAATCTATCACCCCTCCACTTT.

The V and J genes are TRBV7-2 and TRBJ1-5, with 9 bases aligning to TRBD1. The ends lost 1 base at V and 3 bases at J; junction bases unmatched: 4. Germline CDR1 and CDR2: SGHTA and FQGNSA. The CDR3 has 16 amino acids. The CDR3 loop is CASSLEGTGINQPQHF. CDR3 DNA: TGTGCCAGCAGCTTAGAAGGGACAGGGATCAATCAGCCCCAGCATTTT.